The rows below give T cell receptor beta chains drawn from one sample of a study of post-analysis software for immune sequencing data. MiXCR, applied by TCRdb to the PCR reads, yields one record per CDR3 protein. The sample lists fewer than 900,000 distinct CDR3 sequences; roughly 46% were seen once. Material: blood. All receptors derive from a girl aged 5-17 years with multiple sclerosis. The CDR3 runs from the conserved cysteine through the conserved F or W. Each record gives: D gene, V gene, clone size, J gene, CDR3 protein, CDR3 DNA. A D gene is named only where the DNA matches it firmly. Expanded clones get a size class; other rows say once, few or many, or leave the size out.

-	TRBV27	once	TRBJ2-7	CASSLYRGYSYEQYF	TGTGCCAGCAGTTTATATAGAGGTTATTCCTACGAGCAGTACTTC
-	TRBV20-1	-	TRBJ2-7	CSARPNAGTVSYEQYF	TGCAGTGCTAGACCCAACGCCGGGACCGTCTCCTACGAGCAGTACTTC
TRBD1	TRBV15	-	TRBJ2-7	CATGQGTSYEQYF	TGTGCCACGGGACAGGGGACCTCCTACGAGCAGTACTTC
TRBD2	TRBV5-4	-	TRBJ2-1	CASSFLAGGGASYNEQFF	TGTGCCAGCAGCTTCCTAGCGGGAGGGGGGGCCTCCTACAATGAGCAGTTCTTC
TRBD1	TRBV12-3/TRBV12-4	-	TRBJ2-5	CASSWGQQETQYF	TGTGCCAGCAGCTGGGGACAGCAAGAGACCCAGTACTTC
TRBD1	TRBV6-1	-	TRBJ1-2	CASREDRGQGYTF	TGTGCCAGCAGGGAGGACAGGGGGCAAGGCTACACCTTC
TRBD1	TRBV7-2	-	TRBJ2-5	CATSRDRGSGETQYF	TGTGCCACCAGCCGGGACAGGGGATCTGGGGAGACCCAGTACTTC
TRBD1	TRBV6-2/TRBV6-3	-	TRBJ2-1	CASREGGQPYNEQFF	TGTGCCAGCAGAGAAGGGGGACAGCCCTACAATGAGCAGTTCTTC
-	TRBV19	-	TRBJ2-6	CASSPPGISGANVLTF	TGTGCCAGTAGCCCACCCGGCATCTCTGGGGCCAACGTCCTGACTTTC
-	TRBV6-5	few	TRBJ2-1	CASSYERLNEQFF	TGTGCCAGCAGTTATGAGCGGCTCAATGAGCAGTTCTTC
TRBD1	TRBV20-1	-	TRBJ2-7	CSARGGTGGPEQYF	TGCAGTGCTAGAGGCGGGACAGGGGGGCCCGAGCAGTACTTC
-	TRBV5-1	few	TRBJ2-7	CASSFGDISYEQYF	TGCGCCAGCAGCTTCGGCGACATCTCCTACGAGCAGTACTTC
TRBD2	TRBV20-1	-	TRBJ2-1	CSARLAGGTTEQFF	TGCAGTGCTAGATTAGCGGGAGGCACGACGGAGCAGTTCTTC
-	TRBV5-1	-	TRBJ2-7	CASSLEGSLSSYEQYF	TGCGCCAGCAGCTTGGAGGGCAGTTTAAGCTCCTACGAGCAGTACTTC
-	TRBV15	few	TRBJ2-3	CATSSPPGDTQYF	TGTGCCACCAGCAGTCCGCCCGGAGATACGCAGTATTTT
-	TRBV12-3/TRBV12-4	-	TRBJ1-2	CASSLARSRTHYGYTF	TGTGCCAGCAGTTTAGCGCGGAGCAGGACCCACTATGGCTACACCTTC
-	TRBV29-1	-	TRBJ1-2	CSVEPRDGNYGYTF	TGCAGCGTCGAACCCAGGGACGGTAACTATGGCTACACCTTC
TRBD1	TRBV29-1	-	TRBJ2-1	CSVEGQPYNEQFF	TGCAGCGTTGAGGGACAGCCTTACAATGAGCAGTTCTTC
-	TRBV20-1	few	TRBJ1-6	CSARRAESSYNSPLHF	TGCAGTGCTAGGCGGGCCGAAAGCTCCTATAATTCACCCCTCCACTTT
-	TRBV7-3	-	TRBJ2-3	CASSLNPPGSTDTQYF	TGTGCCAGCAGCTTAAATCCCCCGGGTAGCACAGATACGCAGTATTTT
TRBD2	TRBV29-1	-	TRBJ2-1	CSVESLAGDPTYYNEQFF	TGCAGCGTTGAGTCTCTAGCGGGAGACCCCACCTACTACAATGAGCAGTTCTTC
-	TRBV12-3/TRBV12-4	-	TRBJ2-1	CASRQLGYDEQFF	TGTGCCAGCAGACAACTAGGTTACGATGAGCAGTTCTTC
-	TRBV3-1	-	TRBJ2-3	CASSQAEESLTDTQYF	TGTGCCAGCAGCCAAGCCGAGGAATCCCTCACAGATACGCAGTATTTT
-	TRBV5-1	-	TRBJ2-5	CASSLETEGVLQETQYF	TGCGCCAGCAGCTTGGAAACCGAGGGGGTACTCCAAGAGACCCAGTACTTC
-	TRBV6-1	few	TRBJ2-5	CASSEVAAQYF	TGTGCCAGCAGTGAAGTAGCGGCCCAGTACTTC
TRBD2	TRBV7-9	few	TRBJ2-3	CASSSQGLATDTQYF	TGTGCCAGCAGCTCCCAGGGACTAGCTACAGATACGCAGTATTTT
-	TRBV28	-	TRBJ1-3	CASSLGPSSGNTIYF	TGTGCCAGCAGTTTGGGACCAAGCTCTGGAAACACCATATATTTT
-	TRBV4-1	-	TRBJ2-1	CASSQGLVDEQFF	TGCGCCAGCAGCCAAGGGCTGGTCGATGAGCAGTTCTTC
TRBD1	TRBV5-6	-	TRBJ1-2	CASSPGQGPGYTF	TGTGCCAGCAGCCCGGGACAGGGGCCCGGCTACACCTTC
TRBD1	TRBV27	few	TRBJ2-7	CASRPRDRAPYEQYF	TGTGCCAGCAGACCTAGGGACAGGGCCCCTTACGAGCAGTACTTC
-	TRBV2	-	TRBJ2-1	CASSEAPADEQFF	TGTGCCAGCAGTGAGGCCCCCGCGGATGAGCAGTTCTTC
-	TRBV27	once	TRBJ1-1	CANSFRPGQRTEAFF	TGTGCCAACTCCTTCCGGCCAGGGCAGAGGACTGAAGCTTTCTTT
-	TRBV9	-	TRBJ1-1	CASSVAQAGNTEAFF	TGTGCCAGCAGCGTAGCTCAGGCAGGGAACACTGAAGCTTTCTTT
-	TRBV7-2	-	TRBJ2-7	CASSSLAKTYEQYF	TGTGCCAGCAGCTCCCTAGCGAAGACCTACGAGCAGTACTTC
TRBD1	TRBV25-1	-	TRBJ2-5	CASSSMDRGHSETQYF	TGTGCCAGCAGTTCGATGGACAGGGGGCACTCTGAGACCCAGTACTTC
-	TRBV6-1	few	TRBJ2-5	CASSYALGGATEETQYF	TGTGCCAGCAGTTATGCGCTCGGGGGAGCGACGGAGGAGACCCAGTACTTC
-	TRBV20-1	-	TRBJ2-6	CSALDLSGANVLTF	TGCAGTGCTCTGGATCTCTCTGGGGCCAACGTCCTGACTTTC
-	TRBV5-1	-	TRBJ2-5	CASSPEAGASLEETQYF	TGCGCCAGCAGCCCCGAAGCTGGGGCCAGCCTAGAAGAGACCCAGTACTTC
-	TRBV7-2	once	TRBJ2-1	CASSWKRRDEQFF	TGTGCCAGCAGCTGGAAGAGACGGGACGAGCAGTTCTTC
-	TRBV5-1	once	TRBJ2-1	CASKQDNNEQFF	TGCGCCAGCAAACAGGACAACAATGAGCAGTTCTTC
-	TRBV5-1	few	TRBJ2-1	CASRAQGIYNEQFF	TGCGCCAGCAGGGCTCAGGGGATATACAATGAGCAGTTCTTC